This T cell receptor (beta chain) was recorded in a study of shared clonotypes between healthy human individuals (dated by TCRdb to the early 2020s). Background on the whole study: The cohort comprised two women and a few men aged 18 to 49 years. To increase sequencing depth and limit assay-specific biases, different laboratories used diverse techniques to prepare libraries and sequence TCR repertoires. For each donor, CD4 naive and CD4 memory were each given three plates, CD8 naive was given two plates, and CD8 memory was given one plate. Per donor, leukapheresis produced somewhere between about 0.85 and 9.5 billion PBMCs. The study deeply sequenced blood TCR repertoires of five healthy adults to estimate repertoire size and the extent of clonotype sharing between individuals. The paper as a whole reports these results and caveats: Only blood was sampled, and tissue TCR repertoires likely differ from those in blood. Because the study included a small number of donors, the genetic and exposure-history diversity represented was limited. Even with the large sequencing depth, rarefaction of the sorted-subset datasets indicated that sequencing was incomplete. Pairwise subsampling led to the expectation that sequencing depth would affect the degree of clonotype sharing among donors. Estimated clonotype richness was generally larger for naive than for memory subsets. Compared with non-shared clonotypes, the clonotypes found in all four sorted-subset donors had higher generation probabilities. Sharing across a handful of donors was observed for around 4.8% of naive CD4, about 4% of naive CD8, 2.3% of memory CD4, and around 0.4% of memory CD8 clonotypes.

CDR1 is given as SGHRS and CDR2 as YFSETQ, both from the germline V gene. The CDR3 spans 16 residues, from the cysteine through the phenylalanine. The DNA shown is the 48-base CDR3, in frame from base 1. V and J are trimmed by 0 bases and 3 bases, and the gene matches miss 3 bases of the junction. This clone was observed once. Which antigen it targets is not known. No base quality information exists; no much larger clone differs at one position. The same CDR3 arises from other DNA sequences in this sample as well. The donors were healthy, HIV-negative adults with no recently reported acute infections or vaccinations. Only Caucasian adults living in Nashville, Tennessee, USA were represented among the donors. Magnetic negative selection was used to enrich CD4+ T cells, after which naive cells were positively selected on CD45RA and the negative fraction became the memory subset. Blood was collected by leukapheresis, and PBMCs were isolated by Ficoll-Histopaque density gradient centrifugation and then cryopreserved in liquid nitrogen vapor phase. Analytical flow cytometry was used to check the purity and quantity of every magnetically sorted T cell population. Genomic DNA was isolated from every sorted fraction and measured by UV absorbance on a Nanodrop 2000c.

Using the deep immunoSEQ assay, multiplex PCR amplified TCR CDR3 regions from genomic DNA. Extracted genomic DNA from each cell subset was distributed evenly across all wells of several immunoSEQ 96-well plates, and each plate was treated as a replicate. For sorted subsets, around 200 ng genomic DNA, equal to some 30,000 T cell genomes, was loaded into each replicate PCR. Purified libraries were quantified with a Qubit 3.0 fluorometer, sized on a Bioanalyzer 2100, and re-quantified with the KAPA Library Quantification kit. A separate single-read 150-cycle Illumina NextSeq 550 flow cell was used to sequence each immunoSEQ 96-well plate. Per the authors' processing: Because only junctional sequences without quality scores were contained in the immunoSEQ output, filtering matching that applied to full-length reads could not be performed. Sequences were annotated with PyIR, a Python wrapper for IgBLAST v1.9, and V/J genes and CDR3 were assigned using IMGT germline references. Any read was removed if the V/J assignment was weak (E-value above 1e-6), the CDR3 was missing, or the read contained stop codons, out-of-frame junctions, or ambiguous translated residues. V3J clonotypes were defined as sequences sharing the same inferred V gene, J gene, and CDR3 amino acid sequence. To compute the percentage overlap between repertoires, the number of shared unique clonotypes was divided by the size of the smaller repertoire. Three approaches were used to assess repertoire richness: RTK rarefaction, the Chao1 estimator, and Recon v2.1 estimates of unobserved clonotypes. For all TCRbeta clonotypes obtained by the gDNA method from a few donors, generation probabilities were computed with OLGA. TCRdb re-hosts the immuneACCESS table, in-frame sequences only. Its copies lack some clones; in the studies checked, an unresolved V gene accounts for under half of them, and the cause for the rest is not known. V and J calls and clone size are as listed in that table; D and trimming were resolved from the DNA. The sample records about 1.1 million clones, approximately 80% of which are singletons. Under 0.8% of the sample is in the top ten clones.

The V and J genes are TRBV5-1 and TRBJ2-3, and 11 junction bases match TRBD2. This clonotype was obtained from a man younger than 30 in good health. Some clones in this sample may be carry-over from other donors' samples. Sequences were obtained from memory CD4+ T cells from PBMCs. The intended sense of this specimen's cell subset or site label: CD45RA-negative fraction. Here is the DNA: TGCGCCAGCAGCTTGGGGCTAGCGGGAGGTACAGATACGCAGTATTTT. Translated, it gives CASSLGLAGGTDTQYF. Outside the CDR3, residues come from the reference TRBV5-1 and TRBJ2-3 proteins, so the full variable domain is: KAGVTQTPRYLIKTRGQQVTLSCSPISGHRSVSWYQQTPGQGLQFLFEYFSETQRNKGNFPGRFSGRQFSNSRSEMNVSTLELGDSALYLCASSLGLAGGTDTQYFGPGTRLTVL.